The present TCR beta chain was sequenced within a study of regulatory T cells in long-lasting Graves disease (dated by TCRdb to the early 2020s). Turning to the overall study: Patients with newly diagnosed Graves' disease had been on antithyroid drugs for under 3 months. Persistent Graves' disease patients were compared with newly diagnosed Graves' disease patients by peripheral blood TCR sequencing and RNA sequencing. The study took place in China and was registered as a clinical trial. TCR sequencing covered roughly 13 persistent and 20 newly diagnosed Graves' disease patients, around 33 samples in total. The full study reports these points: Preferential use of TRBV28, TRBJ1-2 and TRBJ2-5 was observed in persistent disease, whereas TRBV20-1 and TRBJ2-1 were favored in newly diagnosed disease. Only peripheral blood was studied, because thyroid tissue, the primary lesion, was inaccessible. More public clonotypes were shared among persistent patients (more than 2,500) than among newly diagnosed patients (more than 950). Compared with newly diagnosed patients, persistent Graves' disease patients had lower TCR Shannon entropy and fewer highly expanded clones, which suggests clonal expansion. Only the TCR beta chain was sequenced and analyzed. The authors acknowledged the small sample size as a limitation that may reduce accuracy.

Trimming removed 3 bases from V and 0 bases from J, leaving 9 bases between the germline ends. The CDR3 numbers 14 residues from cysteine through phenylalanine. The read is trimmed to its CDR3 DNA, 42 bases read in frame from base 1. Via the germline V gene (reference sequence), CDR1 is SEHNR and CDR2 FQNEAQ. This clonotype was observed at least ten times. Its recognized antigen is unknown. No base qualities exist here, and no much larger clone lies one base off it. The time point label here, explained by the study, means: newly diagnosed GD, antithyroid drugs for less than 3 months. For both TCR sequencing and RNA sequencing, RNA was extracted from PBMCs in TRIzol. The diagnosis of Graves' disease followed American Thyroid Association guidelines. Patients for the study were recruited at an endocrinology department in Xi'an, China. Each patient gave around 9 milliliters of peripheral blood, collected in an EDTA anticoagulant tube. Ficoll Paque Plus density gradient separation was used to isolate PBMCs, and no further T cell sorting was performed. An Agilent 2100 Bioanalyzer and agarose gel were used to check RNA quality, while a NanoDrop 2000 measured RNA concentration.

The library was obtained by multiplex PCR. Sequencer: Illumina HiSeq 4000. CDR3 regions were amplified by Arm-PCR with iRepertoire HTBI primers to construct TCR beta libraries. Gel purification was performed on PCR products prior to sequencing. In the paper's pipeline: A total of 62 TRBV and 14 TRBJ segments were identified across samples and were used for gene usage analysis of CDR3 amino acid clonotypes. COPE and FqMerger were used to merge filtered high-quality paired reads into contigs. BLAST was used to align contigs to the IMGT TRBV, TRBD and TRBJ reference genes, and CDR3 was defined following IMGT. Highly expanded clones were defined as clonotypes with a frequency above 0.1%. Shannon entropy served as the measure of repertoire diversity, while the Gini coefficient captured V-J evenness. Public clonotypes were defined as clonotypes shared by more than one individual. TCRdb cleaned the public reads at Q25 with fastp, built clones with MiXCR and kept in-frame beta chains. Rows with one shared CDR3 protein collapse into an entry with the most common genes and DNA. TCRdb, not the authors, supplied the V and J calls. This sample comprises 350,000 to 400,000 distinct CDR3 sequences, 15% to 19% of them detected only once. Over 20% of the sample belongs to the ten largest clones.

The chain is assembled from TRBV7-9 and TRBJ2-7; a confident D gene designation cannot be given. This receptor was taken from a female donor with Graves disease. The sample in question was peripheral blood mononuclear cells (PBMCs), obtained at new diagnosis, from a patient treated with antithyroid drugs. The CDR3 sequence is CASSFGRSSYEQYF. DNA sequence: TGTGCCAGCAGCTTCGGGCGGAGCTCCTACGAGCAGTACTTC.